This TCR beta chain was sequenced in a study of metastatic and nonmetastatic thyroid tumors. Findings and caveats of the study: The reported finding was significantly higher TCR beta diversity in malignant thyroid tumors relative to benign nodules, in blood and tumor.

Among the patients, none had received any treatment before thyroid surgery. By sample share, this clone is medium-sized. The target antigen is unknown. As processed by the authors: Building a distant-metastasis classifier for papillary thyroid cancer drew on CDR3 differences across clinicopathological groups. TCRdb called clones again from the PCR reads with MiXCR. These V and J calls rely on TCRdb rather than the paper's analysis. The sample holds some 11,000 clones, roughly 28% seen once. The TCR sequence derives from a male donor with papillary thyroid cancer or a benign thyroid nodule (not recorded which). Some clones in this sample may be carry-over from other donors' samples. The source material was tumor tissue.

In nucleotides, the CDR3 is TGCAGTGCTTCACAGGGGGCTAATGAAAAACTGTTTTTT. This sequence encodes CSASQGANEKLFF. This chain connects TRBV20-1 to TRBJ1-4, with 8 bases fitting TRBD1. J was trimmed by 3 bases and V by 5 bases; bases with no gene match: 2. CDR3 size: 13 residues. Germline V gives CDR1 DFQATT, CDR2 SNEGSKA (reference sequence).